Listed here are 27 T cell receptor beta chains from one sample, sequenced in a study. Sequencing used immunoSEQ multiplex PCR; TCRdb keeps in-frame clones, though not all of them. This sample has about 68,000 clones, with 90% to 95% found just once. The specimen was PBMCs. The origin of the receptors is a man aged 40-49 years with rheumatoid arthritis.

The CDR3 protein is CASSLWTAATNEKLFF. DNA for the CDR3: TGTGCCAGCAGCTTGTGGACCGCAGCAACTAATGAAAAACTGTTTTTT. The chain uses TRBV7-9 and TRBJ1-4; D ambiguous. This CDR3 is built from 16 residues. Germline-derived CDR1 and CDR2 are SEHNR and FQNEAQ (reference sequence). Trimming took off 3 bases at V and 0 bases at J, with 11 bases between the two ends.

The chain couples TRBV29-1 to TRBJ2-7, with TRBD1 matching over 8 bases. V lost 3 bases to trimming and J lost 5 bases; unmatched junction nucleotides: 9. The CDR3 consists of 14 residues. Per germline, CDR1 SQVTM and CDR2 ANQGSEA. The CDR3 loop reads CSVDGTGGRNEQYF. The CDR3 DNA sequence: TGCAGCGTTGACGGAACAGGGGGAAGGAACGAGCAGTACTTC.

The J gene is TRBJ2-1, the V gene TRBV30; 7 positions agree with TRBD2. Per the germline V gene, CDR1 is GTSNPN and CDR2 is SVGIG (reference sequence). V shed 4 bases and J 7 bases; nucleotides not matched to a gene: 4. The length of the CDR3 is 12 residues. This CDR3 is CAWTEAGNEQFF. DNA for the CDR3: TGTGCCTGGACAGAAGCGGGAAATGAGCAGTTCTTC.

The chain links TRBV7-9 to TRBJ1-4, with D unclear. Trimming shortened V by 1 base and J by 3 bases, and 9 bases separated the two germline ends. This CDR3 spans 15 amino acids. Looked up from germline, CDR1 is SEHNR and CDR2 is FQNEAQ (reference sequence). The CDR3 reads CASSLVSSPNEKLFF. DNA for the CDR3: TGTGCCAGCAGCTTAGTTTCCAGCCCTAATGAAAAACTGTTTTTT.

The rearrangement joins TRBV30 to TRBJ1-3; a weak D match, TRBD1 (5 bases). V was cut by 5 bases and J by 0 bases, with 8 bases left in between. There are 13 residues in the CDR3. Germline CDR1 GTSNPN, CDR2 SVGIG (reference sequence). CDR3 loop: CAWDSPSGNTIYF. CDR3 coding DNA: TGTGCCTGGGACAGTCCCTCTGGAAACACCATATATTTT.

This chain joins TRBV3-1 (or the pseudogene TRBV3-2) and TRBJ1-5; D is undetermined. Germline values: CDR1 LGHDT, CDR2 YNNKEL (reference sequence). The CDR3 is 15 residues long. Trimming removed 1 base from V and 3 bases from J, with 10 bases in between. The CDR3 DNA follows: TGTGCCAGCAGCCAAGGAGGAAATACCAATCAGCCCCAGCATTTT. As protein: CASSQGGNTNQPQHF.

The chain has TRBV19 and TRBJ2-1; D is unresolved. The germline gives CDR1 LNHDA, CDR2 SQIVND (reference sequence). Trimming pared 3 bases from V and 3 bases from J, leaving 18 bases between. The CDR3 totals 17 residues. CDR3 sequence: CASSIPLSAADYNEQFF. The CDR3 DNA reads TGTGCCAGTAGTATCCCCCTGTCCGCGGCCGACTACAATGAGCAGTTCTTC.

The V gene is TRBV11-3, the J gene TRBJ2-1; 7 nucleotides line up with TRBD1. From germline, CDR1 is SGHNT and CDR2 YENEEA. CDR3 length equals 15 residues. The V segment lost 4 bases and the J segment 0 bases; nucleotides outside the gene matches: 3. The CDR3 sequence is CASSSQGSSYNEQFF. For the CDR3, the DNA is TGTGCCAGCAGCTCACAGGGGAGCTCCTACAATGAGCAGTTCTTC.

This sequence joins TRBV6-5 and TRBJ2-3; D call uncertain. The V gene lost 6 bases and the J gene lost 2 bases, with 6 bases spanning the gap. CDR3 length: 12 residues. Germline V gives CDR1 MNHEY, CDR2 SVGAGI. The CDR3 DNA reads as TGTGCCAGCAGGCACTCCACAGATACGCAGTATTTT. Its protein product is CASRHSTDTQYF.

The CDR3 region is CASSREAGTGGGETQYF. Written as DNA, the CDR3 is TGTGCCAGCAGCCGGGAGGCCGGGACAGGGGGCGGAGAGACCCAGTACTTC. The V and J genes are TRBV5-4 and TRBJ2-5; TRBD1 matches at 12 bases. V lost 4 bases to trimming and J lost 4 bases; unmatched junction nucleotides: 11. This CDR3 comprises 17 residues. From germline, CDR1 is SGHNT and CDR2 YYREEE (reference sequence).

The chain links TRBV6-2 or TRBV6-3 to TRBJ2-1; 7 bases fit TRBD2. This CDR3 comprises 16 residues. The germline V gene encodes CDR1 MNHEY and CDR2 SVGEGT. After removal of 4 bases from V and 10 bases from J, the junction contained 16 bases not matched to a gene. The CDR3 is CASSSTGTKPFIEQFF. DNA of the CDR3: TGTGCCAGCAGTTCGACCGGGACTAAGCCCTTTATAGAGCAGTTCTTC.

J is TRBJ1-5 and V is TRBV19; 7 nucleotides line up with TRBD1. This CDR3 contains 20 residues. Trimming at V came to 3 bases and at J to 0 bases, leaving 17 bases not matched to a gene. The germline gives CDR1 LNHDA, CDR2 SQIVND (reference sequence). This CDR3 reads CASSISYRGFVGYSNQPQHF. Written as DNA, the CDR3 is TGTGCCAGTAGTATTTCGTACAGGGGCTTTGTGGGGTATAGCAATCAGCCCCAGCATTTT.

V and J are TRBV7-2 and TRBJ2-5; unclear D gene. V was clipped by 1 base and J by 5 bases, with 14 bases between them. CDR1 and CDR2 (germline): SGHTA, FQGNSA. This CDR3 has 15 amino acids. CDR3: CASSLGADYWETQYF. DNA of the CDR3: TGTGCCAGCAGCTTAGGGGCAGATTATTGGGAGACCCAGTACTTC.

The gene calls are TRBV7-9 and TRBJ1-4, with TRBD1 identical over 10 bases. Germline CDR1 is SEHNR and CDR2 is FQNEAQ (reference sequence). The CDR3 runs 16 residues. V lost 1 base and J lost 5; bases outside the gene matches: 4. CDR3 coding DNA: TGTGCCAGCAGCTTAGGGGGACAGGGGTTAAATGAAAAACTGTTTTTT. Protein product: CASSLGGQGLNEKLFF. Full variable domain (outside the CDR3, taken from reference TRBV7-9 and TRBJ1-4): DTGVSQNPRHKITKRGQNVTFRCDPISEHNRLYWYRQTLGQGPEFLTYFQNEAQLEKSRLLSDRFSAERPKGSFSTLEIQRTEQGDSAMYLCASSLGGQGLNEKLFFGSGTQLSVL.

The chain carries TRBV29-1 and TRBJ1-1; D might be TRBD1 (6 bases). Germline values: CDR1 SQVTM, CDR2 ANQGSEA. With 6 bases removed from V and 5 bases from J, the gap between germline ends came to 19 bases. The CDR3 runs to 14 residues. The CDR3 region has the DNA TGCAGCGTACAAAATACAGGGAGTCAAACTGAAGCTTTCTTT. This codes for CSVQNTGSQTEAFF.

This chain uses TRBV7-2 with TRBJ2-7; tentatively, D is TRBD2 (6 bases). Between the trimmed V and J ends, which lost 7 bases and 2 bases, there was a span of 15 bases. This CDR3 region has 14 residues. Germline V gene lookup returns CDR1 SGHTA and CDR2 FQGNSA. The CDR3 sequence: CASTPGGLTYEQYF. The CDR3 DNA sequence: TGTGCCAGCACCCCAGGAGGGCTAACCTACGAGCAGTACTTC.

V is TRBV3-1 (or the pseudogene TRBV3-2) and J is TRBJ1-2, with unresolved D. This CDR3 region has 12 residues. The ends were cut back, 1 base at V and 9 bases at J, with 9 bases in the middle. From germline, CDR1 is LGHDT and CDR2 YNNKEL (reference sequence). CDR3 amino acids: CASSQGPPSYTF. In DNA, the CDR3 is TGTGCCAGCAGCCAAGGGCCCCCCAGCTACACCTTC.

In the case of this clone: The same CDR3 arises from other DNA sequences in this sample as well. CDR3: CASSRTGGTEAFF. For the CDR3, the DNA is TGTGCCAGCAGTCGGACAGGGGGCACTGAAGCTTTCTTT. The chain is built from TRBV27 and TRBJ1-1, with TRBD1 identical over 10 bases. Trimming cost V 5 bases and J 4 bases; bases outside gene matches: 1. The CDR3 spans 13 residues. The germline gives CDR1 MNHEY, CDR2 SMNVEV (reference sequence).

Remarks on this clone: The sample carries other DNA sequences with the same CDR3. The rearrangement links TRBV20-1 to TRBJ2-7; D is undetermined. The CDR3 is 11 residues long. CDR1 is DFQATT and CDR2 is SNEGSKA in the germline V gene (reference sequence). Trimming removed 0 bases from V and 3 bases from J, with 3 bases in between. The CDR3 nucleotides are TGCAGTGCTAGAGAGGTCTACGAGCAGTACTTC. Protein product: CSAREVYEQYF.

The chain is built from TRBV6-5 and TRBJ2-7; D is possibly TRBD1 (6 bases). V shed 6 bases and J shed 4 bases, with 10 bases lying between them. The CDR3 is 12 amino acids. Per germline, CDR1 MNHEY and CDR2 SVGAGI. CDR3 sequence reads: CASRAGVYEQYF. The CDR3 coding sequence is TGTGCCAGCAGAGCAGGGGTTTACGAGCAGTACTTC.

The chain uses TRBV3-1 (or the pseudogene TRBV3-2) and TRBJ2-3; 9 nucleotides line up with TRBD2. J lost 1 base, V lost 3 bases, and 11 bases had no gene match. In germline, CDR1 is LGHDT, CDR2 YNNKEL (reference sequence). The CDR3 spans 18 residues. CDR3 in DNA: TGTGCCAGCAGCCAGCGGGGGGGGAGACTCTTACGCACAGATACGCAGTATTTT. The encoded protein is CASSQRGGRLLRTDTQYF.

The rearrangement links TRBV5-1 to TRBJ2-3; 11 bases fit TRBD2. CDR3 length equals 18 residues. Germline CDR1 SGHRS, CDR2 YFSETQ. The junction had 10 bases not matched to a gene; V was cut back by 4 bases and J by 0 bases. The CDR3 loop is CASSNSGRASGSTDTQYF. For the CDR3, the DNA is TGCGCCAGCAGCAATAGCGGGAGGGCCTCGGGAAGCACAGATACGCAGTATTTT. Variable domain in full (rest from reference TRBV5-1 and TRBJ2-3): KAGVTQTPRYLIKTRGQQVTLSCSPISGHRSVSWYQQTPGQGLQFLFEYFSETQRNKGNFPGRFSGRQFSNSRSEMNVSTLELGDSALYLCASSNSGRASGSTDTQYFGPGTRLTVL.

The chain couples TRBV6-5 to TRBJ1-5; no definite D call. V was cut by 6 bases and J by 1 base, with 10 bases left in between. Germline V gene sequence: CDR1 MNHEY, CDR2 SVGAGI. This CDR3 is 14 amino acids long. CDR3 coding DNA: TGTGCCAGCAGCCTGAGCAAGAGCAATCAGCCCCAGCATTTT. Protein: CASSLSKSNQPQHF.

V usage is TRBV3-1 (or the pseudogene TRBV3-2) and J usage is TRBJ2-5; TRBD1 aligns across 7 bases. Trimming cost V 2 bases and J 5 bases; bases outside gene matches: 8. CDR1 is LGHDT, CDR2 YNNKEL, per germline (reference sequence). This CDR3 region has 15 residues. DNA for the CDR3: TGTGCCAGCAGCCAAACGCGACAGGGCCTTGAGACCCAGTACTTC. It yields the protein CASSQTRQGLETQYF.

The chain carries TRBV6-5 and TRBJ2-7; 7 bases map to TRBD1. There are 13 residues in the CDR3. Germline CDR1 is MNHEY and CDR2 is SVGAGI. With V trimmed by 7 bases and J by 2 bases, 5 bases remained unmatched. The DNA of the CDR3 is TGTGCCAGCACTTCCGGGACAGCCTACGAGCAGTACTTC. Its translation is CASTSGTAYEQYF.

The V and J genes are TRBV5-1 and TRBJ1-3; D is unresolved. The CDR3 runs to 11 residues. V lost 4 bases and J lost 4, with 3 bases in between. CDR1 is SGHRS and CDR2 is YFSETQ in the germline V gene. CDR3 in amino acids: CASSSGNTIYF. The CDR3, as DNA: TGCGCCAGCAGCAGCGGAAACACCATATATTTT.

This chain links TRBV6-6 with TRBJ2-7; possible D gene TRBD1, 6 bases. CDR1 is MNHNY, CDR2 SVGAGI, per germline (reference sequence). This CDR3 spans 14 amino acids. Trimming left V 5 bases short and J 2 bases short, with 13 bases between. For the CDR3, the DNA is TGTGCCAGCAGTACCATAAACAGGGCCTACGAGCAGTACTTC. Translating gives CASSTINRAYEQYF.